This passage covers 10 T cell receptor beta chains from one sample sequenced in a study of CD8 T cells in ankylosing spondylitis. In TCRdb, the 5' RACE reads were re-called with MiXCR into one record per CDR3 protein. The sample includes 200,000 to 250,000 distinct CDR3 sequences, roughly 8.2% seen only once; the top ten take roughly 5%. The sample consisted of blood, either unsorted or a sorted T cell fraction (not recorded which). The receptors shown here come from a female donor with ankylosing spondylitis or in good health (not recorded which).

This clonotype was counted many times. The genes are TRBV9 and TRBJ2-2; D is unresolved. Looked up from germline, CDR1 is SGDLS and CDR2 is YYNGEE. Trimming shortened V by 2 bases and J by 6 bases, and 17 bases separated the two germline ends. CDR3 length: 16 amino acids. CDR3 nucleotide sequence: TGTGCCAGCAGCGTCTCCGCTGAACCCCTAGCCGGGGAGCTGTTTTTT. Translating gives CASSVSAEPLAGELFF.

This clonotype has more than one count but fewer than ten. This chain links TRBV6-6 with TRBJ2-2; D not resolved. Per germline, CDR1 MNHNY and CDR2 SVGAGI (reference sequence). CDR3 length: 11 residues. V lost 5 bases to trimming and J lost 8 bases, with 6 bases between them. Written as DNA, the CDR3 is TGTGCCAGCAGTCCTCAGGGGGAGCTGTTTTTT. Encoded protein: CASSPQGELFF.

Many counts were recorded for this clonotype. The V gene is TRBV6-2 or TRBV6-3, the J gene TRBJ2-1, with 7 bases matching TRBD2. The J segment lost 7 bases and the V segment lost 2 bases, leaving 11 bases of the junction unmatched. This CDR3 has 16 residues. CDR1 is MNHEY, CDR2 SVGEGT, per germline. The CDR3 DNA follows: TGTGCCAGCAGTTACATATTCTGGGAGGGCCGAAATGAGCAGTTCTTC. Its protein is CASSYIFWEGRNEQFF.

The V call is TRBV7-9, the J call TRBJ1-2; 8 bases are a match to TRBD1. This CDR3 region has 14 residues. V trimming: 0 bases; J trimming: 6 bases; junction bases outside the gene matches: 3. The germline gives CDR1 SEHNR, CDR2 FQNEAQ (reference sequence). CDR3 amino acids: CASSLADRVHGYTF. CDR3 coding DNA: TGTGCCAGCAGCTTAGCGGACAGGGTTCATGGCTACACCTTC. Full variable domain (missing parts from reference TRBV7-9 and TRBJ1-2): DTGVSQNPRHKITKRGQNVTFRCDPISEHNRLYWYRQTLGQGPEFLTYFQNEAQLEKSRLLSDRFSAERPKGSFSTLEIQRTEQGDSAMYLCASSLADRVHGYTFGSGTRLTVV.

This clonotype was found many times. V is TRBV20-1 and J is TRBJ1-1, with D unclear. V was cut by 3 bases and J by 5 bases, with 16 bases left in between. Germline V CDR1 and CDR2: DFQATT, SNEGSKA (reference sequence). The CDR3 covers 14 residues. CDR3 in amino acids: CSARKSPSWTEAFF. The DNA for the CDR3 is TGCAGTGCTAGGAAGAGCCCCTCTTGGACTGAAGCTTTCTTT.

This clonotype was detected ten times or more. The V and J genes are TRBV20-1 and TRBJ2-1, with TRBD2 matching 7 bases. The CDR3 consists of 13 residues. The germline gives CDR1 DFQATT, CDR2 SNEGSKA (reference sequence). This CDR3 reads CSALAVAYNEQFF. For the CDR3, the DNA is TGCAGCGCCCTAGCGGTAGCCTACAATGAGCAGTTCTTC.

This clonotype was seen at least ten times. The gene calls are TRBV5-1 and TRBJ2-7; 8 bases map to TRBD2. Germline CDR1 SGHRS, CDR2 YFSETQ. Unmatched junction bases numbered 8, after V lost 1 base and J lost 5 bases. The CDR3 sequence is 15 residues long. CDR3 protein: CASSLTSGRPHEQYF. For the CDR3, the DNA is TGCGCCAGCAGCTTGACCAGCGGGAGACCCCACGAGCAGTACTTC.

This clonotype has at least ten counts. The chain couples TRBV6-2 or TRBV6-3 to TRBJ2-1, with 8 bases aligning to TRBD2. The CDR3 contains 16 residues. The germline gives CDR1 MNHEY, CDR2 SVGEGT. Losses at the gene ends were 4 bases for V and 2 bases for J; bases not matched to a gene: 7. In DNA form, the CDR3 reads TGTGCCAGCAGTTCACCCACTAGCGGAACCTACAATGAGCAGTTCTTC. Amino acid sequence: CASSSPTSGTYNEQFF.

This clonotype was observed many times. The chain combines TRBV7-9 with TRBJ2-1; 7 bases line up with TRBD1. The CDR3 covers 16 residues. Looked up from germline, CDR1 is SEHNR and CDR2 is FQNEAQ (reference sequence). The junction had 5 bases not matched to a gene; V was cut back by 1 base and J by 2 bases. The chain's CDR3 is CASSLGGRGTYNEQFF. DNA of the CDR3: TGTGCCAGCAGCTTAGGGGGCAGGGGGACCTACAATGAGCAGTTCTTC.

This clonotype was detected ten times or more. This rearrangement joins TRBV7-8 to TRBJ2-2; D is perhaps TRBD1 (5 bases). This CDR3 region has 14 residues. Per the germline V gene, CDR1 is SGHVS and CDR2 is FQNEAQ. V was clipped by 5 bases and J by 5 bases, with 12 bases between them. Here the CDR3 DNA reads TGTGCCAGCAGCCTAGTCAGGGATACCGGGGAGCTGTTTTTT. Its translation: CASSLVRDTGELFF.